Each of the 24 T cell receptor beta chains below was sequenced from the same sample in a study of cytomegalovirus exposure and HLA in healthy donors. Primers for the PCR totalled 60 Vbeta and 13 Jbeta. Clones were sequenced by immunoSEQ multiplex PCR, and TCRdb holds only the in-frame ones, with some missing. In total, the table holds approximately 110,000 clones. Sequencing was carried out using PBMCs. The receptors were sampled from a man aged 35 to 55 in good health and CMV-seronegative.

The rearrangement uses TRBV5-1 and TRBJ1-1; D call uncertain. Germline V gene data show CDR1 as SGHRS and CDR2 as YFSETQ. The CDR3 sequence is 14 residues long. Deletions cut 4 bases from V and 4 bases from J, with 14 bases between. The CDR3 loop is CASSTEEGSTEAFF. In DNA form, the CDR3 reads TGCGCCAGCAGCACGGAGGAAGGGAGCACTGAAGCTTTCTTT. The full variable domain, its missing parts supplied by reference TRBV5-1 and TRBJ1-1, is KAGVTQTPRYLIKTRGQQVTLSCSPISGHRSVSWYQQTPGQGLQFLFEYFSETQRNKGNFPGRFSGRQFSNSRSEMNVSTLELGDSALYLCASSTEEGSTEAFFGQGTRLTVV.

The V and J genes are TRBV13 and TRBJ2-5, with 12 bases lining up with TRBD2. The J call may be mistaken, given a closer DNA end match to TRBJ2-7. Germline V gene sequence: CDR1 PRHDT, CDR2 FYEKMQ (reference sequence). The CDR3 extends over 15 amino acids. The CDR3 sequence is CASSPETSGSYEQYF. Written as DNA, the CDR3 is TGTGCCAGCAGCCCCGAGACTAGCGGGAGTTACGAGCAGTACTTC.

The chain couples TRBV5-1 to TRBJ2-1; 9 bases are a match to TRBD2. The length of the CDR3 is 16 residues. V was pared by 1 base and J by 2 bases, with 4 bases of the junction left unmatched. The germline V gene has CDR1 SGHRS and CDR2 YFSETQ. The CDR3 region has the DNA TGCGCCAGCAGCTTGTCGCGGGAGGGCCCCTACAATGAGCAGTTCTTC. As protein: CASSLSREGPYNEQFF.

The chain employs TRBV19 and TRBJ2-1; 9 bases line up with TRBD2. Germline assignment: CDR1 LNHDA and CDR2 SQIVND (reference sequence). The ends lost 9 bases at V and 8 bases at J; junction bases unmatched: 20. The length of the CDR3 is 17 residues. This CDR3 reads CARGGGRAEDRAYEQFF. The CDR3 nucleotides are TGTGCCAGAGGCGGCGGGAGGGCCGAGGATCGGGCTTATGAGCAGTTCTTC.

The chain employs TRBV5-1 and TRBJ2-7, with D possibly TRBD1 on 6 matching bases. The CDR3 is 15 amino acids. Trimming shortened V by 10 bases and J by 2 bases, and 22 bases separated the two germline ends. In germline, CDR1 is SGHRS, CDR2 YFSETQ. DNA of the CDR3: TGCGCCTCAGCGATTACCCAGGGGCCCACCTACGAGCAGTACTTC. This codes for CASAITQGPTYEQYF. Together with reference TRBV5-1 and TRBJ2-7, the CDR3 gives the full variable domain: KAGVTQTPRYLIKTRGQQVTLSCSPISGHRSVSWYQQTPGQGLQFLFEYFSETQRNKGNFPGRFSGRQFSNSRSEMNVSTLELGDSALYLCASAITQGPTYEQYFGPGTRLTVT.

The CDR3 DNA sequence: TGTGCCTGGAGTGTTTCGGTCGGGTCCGCCATGAACACTGAAGCTTTCTTT. Its translation: CAWSVSVGSAMNTEAFF. The rearrangement joins TRBV30 to TRBJ1-1; D call uncertain. Germline values: CDR1 GTSNPN, CDR2 SVGIG (reference sequence). The CDR3 is made up of 17 amino acids. The ends were cut back, 0 bases at V and 0 bases at J, with 17 bases in the middle.

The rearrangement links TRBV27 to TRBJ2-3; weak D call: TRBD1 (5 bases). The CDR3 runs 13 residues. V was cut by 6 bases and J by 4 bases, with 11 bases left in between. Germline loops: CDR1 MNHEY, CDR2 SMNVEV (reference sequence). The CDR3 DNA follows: TGTGCCAGCAGACTTCAGGGTGCAGATACGCAGTATTTT. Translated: CASRLQGADTQYF.

CDR3 amino acids: CASSLRGITGELFF. The CDR3 nucleotides are TGTGCCAGCAGCTTACGGGGTATCACCGGGGAGCTGTTTTTT. The rearrangement joins TRBV7-9 to TRBJ2-2, with a weak D call TRBD2 (5 bases). With 2 bases removed from V and 4 bases from J, the gap between germline ends came to 8 bases. Germline assignment: CDR1 SEHNR and CDR2 FQNEAQ (reference sequence). The CDR3 length is 14 residues. Using reference TRBV7-9 and TRBJ2-2 for the parts outside the CDR3, the full variable domain is DTGVSQNPRHKITKRGQNVTFRCDPISEHNRLYWYRQTLGQGPEFLTYFQNEAQLEKSRLLSDRFSAERPKGSFSTLEIQRTEQGDSAMYLCASSLRGITGELFFGEGSRLTVL.

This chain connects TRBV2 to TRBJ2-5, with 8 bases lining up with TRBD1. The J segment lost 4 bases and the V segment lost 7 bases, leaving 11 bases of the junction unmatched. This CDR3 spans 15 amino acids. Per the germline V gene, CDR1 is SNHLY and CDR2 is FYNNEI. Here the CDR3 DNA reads TGTGCCAGCAACCAGGTGGGGACAGGTGGAGAGACCCAGTACTTC. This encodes CASNQVGTGGETQYF.

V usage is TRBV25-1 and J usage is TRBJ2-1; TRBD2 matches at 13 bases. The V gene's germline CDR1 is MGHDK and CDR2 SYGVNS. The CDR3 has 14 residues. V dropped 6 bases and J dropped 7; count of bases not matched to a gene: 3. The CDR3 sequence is CASRTSGRGNEQFF. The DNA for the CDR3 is TGTGCCAGCAGAACTAGCGGGAGGGGGAATGAGCAGTTCTTC. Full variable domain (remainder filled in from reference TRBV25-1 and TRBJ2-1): EADIYQTPRYLVIGTGKKITLECSQTMGHDKMYWYQQDPGMELHLIHYSYGVNSTEKGDLSSESTVSRIRTEHFPLTLESARPSHTSQYLCASRTSGRGNEQFFGPGTRLTVL.

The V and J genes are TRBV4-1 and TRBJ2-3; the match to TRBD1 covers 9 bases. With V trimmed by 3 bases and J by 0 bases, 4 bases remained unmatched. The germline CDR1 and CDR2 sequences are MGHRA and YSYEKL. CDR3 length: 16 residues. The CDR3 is CASSHLGQGSTDTQYF. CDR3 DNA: TGCGCCAGCAGCCATCTGGGACAGGGAAGCACAGATACGCAGTATTTT.

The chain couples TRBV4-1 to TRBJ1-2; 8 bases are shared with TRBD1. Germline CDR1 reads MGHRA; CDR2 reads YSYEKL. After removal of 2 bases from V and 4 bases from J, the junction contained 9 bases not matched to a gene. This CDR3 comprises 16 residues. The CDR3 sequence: CASSQNSGGPSYGYTF. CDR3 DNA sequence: TGCGCCAGCAGCCAAAACTCAGGGGGCCCATCCTATGGCTACACCTTC.

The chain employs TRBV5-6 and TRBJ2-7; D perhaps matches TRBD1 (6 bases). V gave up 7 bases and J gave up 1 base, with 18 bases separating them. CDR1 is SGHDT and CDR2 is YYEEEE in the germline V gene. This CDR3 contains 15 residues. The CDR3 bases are TGTGCCAGCCGTTCAAGTGGCAGGGGTTCCTACGAGCAGTACTTC. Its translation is CASRSSGRGSYEQYF.

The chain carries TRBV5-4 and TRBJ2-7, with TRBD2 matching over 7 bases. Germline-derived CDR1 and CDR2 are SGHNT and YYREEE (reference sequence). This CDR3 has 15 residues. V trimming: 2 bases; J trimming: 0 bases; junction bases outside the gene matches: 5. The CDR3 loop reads CASSLAGTTSYEQYF. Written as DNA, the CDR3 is TGTGCCAGCAGCTTAGCCGGGACTACCTCCTACGAGCAGTACTTC.

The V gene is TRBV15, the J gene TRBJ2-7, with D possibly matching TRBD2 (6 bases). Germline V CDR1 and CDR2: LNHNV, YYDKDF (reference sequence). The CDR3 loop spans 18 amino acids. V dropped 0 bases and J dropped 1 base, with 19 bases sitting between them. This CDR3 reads CATSRDSPSGTGSYEQYF. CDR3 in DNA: TGTGCCACCAGCAGAGATTCCCCTTCCGGGACTGGGTCCTACGAGCAGTACTTC.

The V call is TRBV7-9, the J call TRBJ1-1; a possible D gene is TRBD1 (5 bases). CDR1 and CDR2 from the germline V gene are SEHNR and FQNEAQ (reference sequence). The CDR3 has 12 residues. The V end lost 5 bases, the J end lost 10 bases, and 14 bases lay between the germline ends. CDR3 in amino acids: CASSQEGLGAFF. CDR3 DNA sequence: TGTGCCAGCAGCCAGGAGGGGTTGGGAGCTTTCTTT.

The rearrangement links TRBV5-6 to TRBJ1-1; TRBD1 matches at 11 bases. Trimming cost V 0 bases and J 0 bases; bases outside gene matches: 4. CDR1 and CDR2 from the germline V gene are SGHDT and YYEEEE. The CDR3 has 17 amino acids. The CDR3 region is CASSLGTGGFVNTEAFF. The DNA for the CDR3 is TGTGCCAGCAGCTTGGGGACAGGGGGCTTTGTGAACACTGAAGCTTTCTTT.

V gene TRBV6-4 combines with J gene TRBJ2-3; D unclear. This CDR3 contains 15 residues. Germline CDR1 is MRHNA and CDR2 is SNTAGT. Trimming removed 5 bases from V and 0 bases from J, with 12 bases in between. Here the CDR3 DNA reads TGTGCCAGCAGTCAGGAACCGATTAGCACAGATACGCAGTATTTT. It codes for CASSQEPISTDTQYF.

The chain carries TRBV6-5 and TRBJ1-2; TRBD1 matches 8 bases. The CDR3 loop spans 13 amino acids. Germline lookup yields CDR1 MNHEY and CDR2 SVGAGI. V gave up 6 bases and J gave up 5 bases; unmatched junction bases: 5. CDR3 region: CASSRQGRYGYTF. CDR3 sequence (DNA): TGTGCCAGCAGCCGACAGGGGCGGTATGGCTACACCTTC.

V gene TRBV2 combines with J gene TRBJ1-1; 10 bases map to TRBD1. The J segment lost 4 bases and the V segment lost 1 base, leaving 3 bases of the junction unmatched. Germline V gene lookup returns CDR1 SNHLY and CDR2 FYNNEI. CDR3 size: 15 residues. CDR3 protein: CASSEGQGAGTEAFF. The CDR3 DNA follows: TGTGCCAGCAGTGAAGGACAGGGGGCCGGCACTGAAGCTTTCTTT.

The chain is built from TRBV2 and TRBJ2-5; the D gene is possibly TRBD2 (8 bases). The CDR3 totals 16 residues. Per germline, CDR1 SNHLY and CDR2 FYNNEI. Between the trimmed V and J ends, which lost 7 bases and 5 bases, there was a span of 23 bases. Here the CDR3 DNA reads TGTGCCAGCACTCCAACAGGGGTAGCGGGATACGAGACCCAGTACTTC. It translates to CASTPTGVAGYETQYF.

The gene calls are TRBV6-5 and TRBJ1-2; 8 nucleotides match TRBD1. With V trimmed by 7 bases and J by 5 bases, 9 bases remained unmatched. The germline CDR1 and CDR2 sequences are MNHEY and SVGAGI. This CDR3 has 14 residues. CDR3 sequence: CASTSGQGAYGYTF. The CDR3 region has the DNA TGTGCCAGCACCTCAGGACAGGGTGCGTATGGCTACACCTTC.

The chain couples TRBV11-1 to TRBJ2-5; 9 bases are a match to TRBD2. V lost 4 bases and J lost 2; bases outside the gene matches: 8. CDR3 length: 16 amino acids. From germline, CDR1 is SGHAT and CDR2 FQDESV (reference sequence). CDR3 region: CASSSRSGRRQETQYF. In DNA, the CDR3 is TGTGCCAGCAGCTCCAGAAGCGGGAGGAGGCAAGAGACCCAGTACTTC.

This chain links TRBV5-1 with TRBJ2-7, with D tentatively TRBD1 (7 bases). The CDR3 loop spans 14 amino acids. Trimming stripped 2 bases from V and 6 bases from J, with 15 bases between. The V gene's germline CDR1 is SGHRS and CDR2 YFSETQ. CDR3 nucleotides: TGCGCCAGCAGCTTCGGTTCAGGGGGAGGCGAGCAGTACTTC. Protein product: CASSFGSGGGEQYF.